These 6 T cell receptor beta chains were all obtained from the same sample, sequenced in a study of CD8 T cells in ankylosing spondylitis. MiXCR, applied by TCRdb to the 5' RACE reads, yields one record per CDR3 protein. The data hold around 99,000 distinct CDR3 sequences, with around 9.4% observed a single time. Sequencing was performed on blood, either unsorted or a sorted T cell fraction (not recorded which). The receptor set was obtained from a male donor with ankylosing spondylitis or in good health (not recorded which).

This clonotype was observed at least ten times. This chain connects TRBV11-2 to TRBJ2-7; 7 nucleotides agree with TRBD1. The CDR3 has 15 residues. V shed 1 base, J shed 3 bases, and the junction held 6 bases outside the gene matches. From germline, CDR1 is SGHAT and CDR2 FQNNGV. The CDR3 reads CASSLGQGTIYEQYF. The CDR3 coding sequence is TGTGCCAGCAGCTTAGGACAGGGAACAATCTACGAGCAGTACTTC.

This clonotype was recorded many times. The chain recombines TRBV6-2 or TRBV6-3 with TRBJ1-2; 8 bases are a match to TRBD1. This CDR3 is built from 13 residues. The germline gives CDR1 MNHEY, CDR2 SVGEGT. J lost 7 bases, V lost 6 bases, and 7 bases had no gene match. CDR3 protein: CASSIGQGPGYTF. CDR3 DNA: TGTGCCAGCAGCATCGGACAGGGTCCTGGCTACACCTTC.

This clonotype was observed at least ten times. The genes are TRBV20-1 and TRBJ2-3, with D unresolved. Per the germline V gene, CDR1 is DFQATT and CDR2 is SNEGSKA (reference sequence). With 3 bases removed from V and 2 bases from J, the gap between germline ends came to 9 bases. This CDR3 is 13 amino acids long. The CDR3 DNA reads TGCAGTGCTAGGCCTGAACTCACAGATACGCAGTATTTT. Amino acid sequence: CSARPELTDTQYF.

The CDR3 loop is CASSGDREGEAFF. The CDR3 DNA reads as TGTGCCAGCAGCGGTGACAGGGAAGGAGAAGCTTTCTTT. V and J are TRBV2 and TRBJ1-1; 7 bases fit TRBD1. The length of the CDR3 is 13 residues. V was pared by 6 bases and J by 8 bases, with 9 bases of the junction left unmatched. CDR1 is SNHLY and CDR2 is FYNNEI in the germline V gene.

This clonotype was observed many times. This chain uses TRBV20-1 with TRBJ2-7; either TRBD1 or TRBD2 may supply D (5 bases each). Germline V CDR1 and CDR2: DFQATT, SNEGSKA (reference sequence). CDR3 length: 15 amino acids. Trimming shortened V by 2 bases and J by 2 bases, and 16 bases separated the two germline ends. CDR3 DNA sequence: TGCAGTGCTAGACTAGAGGGGCTCCTTACCTACGAGCAGTACTTC. It is translated as CSARLEGLLTYEQYF.

This clonotype was seen ten or more times. The chain recombines TRBV12-3 or TRBV12-4 with TRBJ2-3, with TRBD1 identical over 7 bases. The V gene end was trimmed by 6 bases and the J gene end by 3 bases; junction bases not matched to a gene: 9. The CDR3 loop spans 15 amino acids. CDR3 sequence: CASSPSQGVTDTQYF. The CDR3 DNA follows: TGTGCCAGCAGCCCTTCCCAGGGGGTTACAGATACGCAGTATTTT.